Below, one T cell receptor beta chain is given with its context. The antigen it recognizes is unknown. Per-nucleotide qualities are absent, and no much larger clonotype sits a single base away. The entry originates in a study of breast tumors, draining lymph nodes, adjacent tissues (dated by TCRdb to about 2016). Regarding the research as a whole: In breast cancer patients, the study compared the TCR beta repertoires of tumor, adjacent nontumor tissue and axillary lymph nodes. In human breast cancer, the study set out to assess how tumor, surrounding tissue and draining lymph node repertoires relate to one another and whether T cells might be exchanged between them. What the study reported, not specific to this receptor: A scenario in which most tumor T cells derive from the lymph node and then expand within tumor tissue was judged to be consistent with the data. Tumor and nontumor tissue repertoires were significantly more similar in luminal-like than in basal-like breast cancer. Tumor T-cell repertoires showed less diversity than lymph node repertoires and more diversity than nontumor tissue repertoires, and tumor T-cell repertoires showed preferential V and J gene usage. The study presented the conclusion that tumor T cells originate in lymph nodes as consistent with a hypothesis, not as something directly demonstrated.

The instrument given in TCRdb is Illumina HiSeq 2000. Multiplex PCR amplification was used to generate the TCR beta chain libraries. High-throughput sequencing was used to analyze the amplified TCR beta chain products. TCRdb trimmed the raw reads at Q25, called clones with MiXCR and kept productive beta chains. Rows with one shared CDR3 protein collapse into an entry with the most common genes and DNA. Recorded for this sample are roughly 130,000 distinct CDR3 sequences; 30% to 35% of them occurred a single time. The top ten clonotypes cover about 2.5% of the sample. Lymph node samples were obtained from the axillary draining lymph nodes of breast cancer patients. Including the terminal cysteine and phenylalanine, the CDR3 comprises 13 residues. CDR3 DNA only is kept here, 39 bases in frame from base 1. V lost 0 bases and J lost 7 bases; the stretch between them is 10 bases long. The germline V gene (reference sequence) provides CDR1 DFQATT and CDR2 SNEGSKA.

This chain joins TRBV20-1 to TRBJ2-1; too little of a D gene remains to name it. The TCR sequence derives from a female donor with breast cancer. Some clones in this sample may be carry-over from other donors' samples. The specimen sequenced was axillary lymph node tissue. The DNA sequence is given as TGCAGTGCTAGAGACTCCACACCGAATGAGCAGTTCTTC. It encodes CSARDSTPNEQFF.